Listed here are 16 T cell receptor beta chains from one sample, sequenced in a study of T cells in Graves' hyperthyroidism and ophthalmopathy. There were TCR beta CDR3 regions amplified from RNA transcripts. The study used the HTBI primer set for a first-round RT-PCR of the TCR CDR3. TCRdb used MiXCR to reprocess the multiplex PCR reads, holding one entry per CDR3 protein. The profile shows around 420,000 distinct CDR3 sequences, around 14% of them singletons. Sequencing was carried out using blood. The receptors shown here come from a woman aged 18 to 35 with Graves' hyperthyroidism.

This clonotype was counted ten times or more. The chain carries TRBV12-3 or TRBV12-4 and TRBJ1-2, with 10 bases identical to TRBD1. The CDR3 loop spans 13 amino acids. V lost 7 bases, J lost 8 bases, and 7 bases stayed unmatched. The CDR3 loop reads CASTRDRGQGYTF. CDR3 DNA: TGTGCCAGCACCAGGGACAGGGGTCAGGGCTACACCTTC.

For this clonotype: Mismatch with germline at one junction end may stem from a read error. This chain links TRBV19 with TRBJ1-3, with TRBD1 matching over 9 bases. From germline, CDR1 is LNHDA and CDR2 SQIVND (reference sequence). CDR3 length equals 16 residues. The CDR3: CASSIGTGASGNAIYF. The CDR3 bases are TGTGCCAGTAGTATAGGGACAGGGGCCTCTGGAAACGCCATATATTTT.

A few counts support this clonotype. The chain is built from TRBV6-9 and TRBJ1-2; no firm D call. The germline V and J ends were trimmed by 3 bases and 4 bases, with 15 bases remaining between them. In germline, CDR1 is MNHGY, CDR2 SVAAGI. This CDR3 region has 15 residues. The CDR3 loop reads CASSYAARETYGYTF. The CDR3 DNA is TGTGCCAGCAGTTACGCTGCTCGGGAGACCTATGGCTACACCTTC.

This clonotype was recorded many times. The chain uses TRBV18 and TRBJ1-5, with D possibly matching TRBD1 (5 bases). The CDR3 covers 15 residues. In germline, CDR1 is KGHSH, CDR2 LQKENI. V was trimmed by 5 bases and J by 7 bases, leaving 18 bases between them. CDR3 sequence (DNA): TGTGCCAGCTCATCCCTGGGGGACGTCAGCCAGCCCCAGCATTTT. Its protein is CASSSLGDVSQPQHF.

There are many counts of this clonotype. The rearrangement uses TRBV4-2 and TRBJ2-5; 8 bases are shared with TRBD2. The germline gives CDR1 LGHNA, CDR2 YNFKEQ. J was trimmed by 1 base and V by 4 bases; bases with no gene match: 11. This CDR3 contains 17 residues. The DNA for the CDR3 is TGTGCCAGCAGCCCATCGAGCAGTACTAGCGGCCAAGAGACCCAGTACTTC. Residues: CASSPSSSTSGQETQYF.

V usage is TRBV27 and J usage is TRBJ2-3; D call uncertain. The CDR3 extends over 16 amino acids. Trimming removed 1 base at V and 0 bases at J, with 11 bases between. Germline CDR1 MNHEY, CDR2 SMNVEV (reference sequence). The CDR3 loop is CASSLLSKVSTDTQYF. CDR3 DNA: TGTGCCAGCAGTTTATTAAGTAAGGTTAGCACAGATACGCAGTATTTT.

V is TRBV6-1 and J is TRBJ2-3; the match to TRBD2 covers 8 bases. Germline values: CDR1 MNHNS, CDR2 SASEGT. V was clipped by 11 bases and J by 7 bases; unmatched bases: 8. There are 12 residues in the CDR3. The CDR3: CAAIAGMNTQYF. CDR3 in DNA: TGTGCCGCCATAGCGGGGATGAATACGCAGTATTTT.

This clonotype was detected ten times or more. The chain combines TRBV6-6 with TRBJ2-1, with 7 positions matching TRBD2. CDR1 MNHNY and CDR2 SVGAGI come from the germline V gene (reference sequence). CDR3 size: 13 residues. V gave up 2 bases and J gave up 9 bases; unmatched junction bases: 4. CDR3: CASSYGGVGEQFF. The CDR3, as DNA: TGTGCCAGCAGTTACGGGGGGGTGGGTGAGCAGTTCTTC.

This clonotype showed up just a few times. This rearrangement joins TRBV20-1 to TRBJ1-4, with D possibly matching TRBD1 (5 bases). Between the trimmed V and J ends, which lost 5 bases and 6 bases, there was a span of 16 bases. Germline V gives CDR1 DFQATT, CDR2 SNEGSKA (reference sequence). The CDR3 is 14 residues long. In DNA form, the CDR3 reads TGCAGTGCTCTAAGGGTCAGGGAAGATGAAAAACTGTTTTTT. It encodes CSALRVREDEKLFF.

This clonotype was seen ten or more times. CDR3 amino acids: CAWSVLGYGYTF. The CDR3 DNA reads TGTGCCTGGAGTGTATTGGGCTATGGCTACACCTTC. V is TRBV30 and J is TRBJ1-2; no clear D gene. V was clipped by 0 bases and J by 4 bases, with 6 bases between them. The CDR3 is 12 amino acids. Germline V CDR1 and CDR2: GTSNPN, SVGIG (reference sequence). Full variable domain (outside the CDR3, taken from reference TRBV30 and TRBJ1-2): SQTIHQWPATLVQPVGSPLSLECTVEGTSNPNLYWYRQAAGRGLQLLFYSVGIGQISSEVPQNLSASRPQDRQFILSSKKLLLSDSGFYLCAWSVLGYGYTFGSGTRLTVV.

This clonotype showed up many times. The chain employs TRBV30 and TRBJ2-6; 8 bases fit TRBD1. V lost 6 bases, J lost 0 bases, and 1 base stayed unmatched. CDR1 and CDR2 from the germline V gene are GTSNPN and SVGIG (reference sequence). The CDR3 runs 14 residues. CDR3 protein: CACDRGSGANVLTF. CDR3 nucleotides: TGTGCCTGTGACAGGGGCTCTGGGGCCAACGTCCTGACTTTC.

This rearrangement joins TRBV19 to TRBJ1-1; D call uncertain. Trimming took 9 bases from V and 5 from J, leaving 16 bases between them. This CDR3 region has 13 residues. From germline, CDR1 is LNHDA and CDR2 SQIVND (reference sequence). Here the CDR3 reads CASRPGGGTEAFF. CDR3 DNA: TGTGCCAGCAGACCCGGCGGAGGGACTGAAGCTTTCTTT.

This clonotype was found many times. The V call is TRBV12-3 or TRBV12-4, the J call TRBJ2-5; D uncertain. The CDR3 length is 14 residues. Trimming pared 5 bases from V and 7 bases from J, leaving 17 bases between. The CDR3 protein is CASSARHLGGTQYF. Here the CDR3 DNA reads TGTGCCAGCAGTGCCCGACACCTCGGCGGGACCCAGTACTTC.

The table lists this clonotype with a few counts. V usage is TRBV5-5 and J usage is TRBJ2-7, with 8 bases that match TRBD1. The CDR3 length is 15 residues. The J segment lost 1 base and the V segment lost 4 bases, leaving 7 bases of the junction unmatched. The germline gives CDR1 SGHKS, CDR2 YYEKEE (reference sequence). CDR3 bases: TGTGCCAGCAGCCTGCGACAGGGGACATCCTACGAGCAGTACTTC. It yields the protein CASSLRQGTSYEQYF.

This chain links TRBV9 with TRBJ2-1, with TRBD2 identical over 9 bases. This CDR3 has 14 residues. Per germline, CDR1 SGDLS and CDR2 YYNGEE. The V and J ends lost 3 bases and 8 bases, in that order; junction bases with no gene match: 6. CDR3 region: CASSGGLATDEQFF. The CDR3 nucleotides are TGTGCCAGCAGCGGGGGACTAGCCACCGATGAGCAGTTCTTC.

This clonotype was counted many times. CDR3 in DNA: TGCGCCAGCACCGGCAGCCACCAGGAAGGCTACACCTTC. Translation gives CASTGSHQEGYTF. The V gene is TRBV5-1, the J gene TRBJ1-2, with D unclear. The CDR3 has 13 residues. V was trimmed by 6 bases and J by 8 bases, leaving 17 bases between them. From germline, CDR1 is SGHRS and CDR2 YFSETQ. The variable domain in full, with the rest retrieved from reference TRBV5-1 and TRBJ1-2, is KAGVTQTPRYLIKTRGQQVTLSCSPISGHRSVSWYQQTPGQGLQFLFEYFSETQRNKGNFPGRFSGRQFSNSRSEMNVSTLELGDSALYLCASTGSHQEGYTFGSGTRLTVV.